These T cell receptor beta chains were read from a single sample in a study of regulatory T cells in long-lasting Graves disease. Each CDR3 protein gets one entry after TCRdb re-called the multiplex PCR reads with MiXCR. The sample holds about 540,000 distinct CDR3 sequences, around an eighth seen once. These sequences were also reported in another study, on T cells in Graves' hyperthyroidism and ophthalmopathy.

The sample here was peripheral blood mononuclear cells (PBMCs), taken at new diagnosis, from a patient treated with antithyroid drugs. All receptors derive from a man between 25 and 39 years old with Graves disease. The CDR3 runs from the conserved cysteine through the conserved F or W. The order of the fields is J gene, clone size, V gene, CDR3 length, D gene, CDR3 DNA, CDR3 protein. D genes are given only for firm matches. Clone size is stated in some rows and not others, as once, few, many or a class when expanded.

j_gene: TRBJ2-3
abundance: many
v_gene: TRBV18
len: 12
d_gene: .
CDR3nt: TGTGCCAGCCGACGCGACACAGATACGCAGTATTTT
CDR3aa: CASRRDTDTQYF

j_gene: TRBJ2-1
abundance: many
v_gene: TRBV5-5
len: 12
d_gene: .
CDR3nt: TGTGCCAGCAGCCCAGGGGCGGATGAGCAGTTCTTC
CDR3aa: CASSPGADEQFF

j_gene: TRBJ2-3
abundance: many
v_gene: TRBV13
len: 15
d_gene: TRBD2
CDR3nt: TGTGCCGGCAGCGCCGGGACTAGCGGGACAGATACGCAGTATTTT
CDR3aa: CAGSAGTSGTDTQYF

j_gene: TRBJ2-1
abundance: many
v_gene: TRBV28
len: 21
d_gene: TRBD1
CDR3nt: TGTGCCAGCAGTGCCGTCCCCCGGACAGGGGTCGGGCGGGTCAGGTACAATGAGCAGTTCTTC
CDR3aa: CASSAVPRTGVGRVRYNEQFF

j_gene: TRBJ1-2
abundance: .
v_gene: TRBV24-1
len: 15
d_gene: TRBD1
CDR3nt: TGTGCCACCAGTGAGAGTCCGGGACAGGGAGAGGGCTACACCTTC
CDR3aa: CATSESPGQGEGYTF

j_gene: TRBJ2-1
abundance: many
v_gene: TRBV7-2
len: 16
d_gene: TRBD2
CDR3nt: TGTGCCAGCAGCTTGGCGACTAGCGGGAGTAGAAATGAGCAGTTCTTC
CDR3aa: CASSLATSGSRNEQFF

j_gene: TRBJ2-2
abundance: .
v_gene: TRBV5-1
len: 16
d_gene: .
CDR3nt: TGCGCCAGCAGCTTGTCTGGCGGGGTGAACACCGGGGAGCTGTTTTTT
CDR3aa: CASSLSGGVNTGELFF

j_gene: TRBJ2-4
abundance: few
v_gene: TRBV11-2
len: 19
d_gene: TRBD2
CDR3nt: TGTGCCAGCAGCTTATTTCTAGCGGGAGGCGCCCTAGCCAAAAACATTCAGTACTTC
CDR3aa: CASSLFLAGGALAKNIQYF

j_gene: TRBJ1-5
abundance: .
v_gene: TRBV15
len: 15
d_gene: .
CDR3nt: TGTGCCACCAGCAGAAGGACACTCGGCAATCAGCCCCAGCATTTT
CDR3aa: CATSRRTLGNQPQHF

j_gene: TRBJ1-4
abundance: .
v_gene: TRBV20-1
len: 15
d_gene: .
CDR3nt: TGCAGTCTTACTGATTACCCTGCAACTAATGAAAAACTGTTTTTT
CDR3aa: CSLTDYPATNEKLFF

j_gene: TRBJ2-5
abundance: many
v_gene: TRBV11-2
len: 16
d_gene: TRBD2
CDR3nt: TGTGCCAGCAGCTTAACCGGACTAGCAGGTTTAGAGACCCAGTACTTC
CDR3aa: CASSLTGLAGLETQYF

j_gene: TRBJ1-2
abundance: .
v_gene: TRBV24-1
len: 14
d_gene: .
CDR3nt: TGTGCCACCAGTGATTTTAGGGAAAACTATGGCTACACCTTC
CDR3aa: CATSDFRENYGYTF

j_gene: TRBJ2-7
abundance: many
v_gene: TRBV29-1
len: 12
d_gene: .
CDR3nt: TGCAGCGTTGTGGTATCGGGGTACGAGCAGTACTTC
CDR3aa: CSVVVSGYEQYF

j_gene: TRBJ2-2
abundance: .
v_gene: TRBV6-2/TRBV6-3
len: 14
d_gene: TRBD2
CDR3nt: TGTGCCAGCAGTTGGCAATCGGGAGGGGGGGAGCTGTTTTTT
CDR3aa: CASSWQSGGGELFF

j_gene: TRBJ2-3
abundance: many
v_gene: TRBV27
len: 13
d_gene: TRBD1
CDR3nt: TGTGCCAGCGGCAGGGGGCGCGAAGATACGCAGTATTTT
CDR3aa: CASGRGREDTQYF

j_gene: TRBJ1-1
abundance: .
v_gene: TRBV15
len: 16
d_gene: TRBD1
CDR3nt: TGTGCCACCAGCAGCCAGGGGGTGGGAATGAACACTGAAGCTTTCTTT
CDR3aa: CATSSQGVGMNTEAFF

j_gene: TRBJ1-5
abundance: .
v_gene: TRBV6-1
len: 17
d_gene: .
CDR3nt: TGTGCCAGCAGCCTAATCCCGGGATCCGGGGCCAATCAGCCCCAGCATTTT
CDR3aa: CASSLIPGSGANQPQHF

j_gene: TRBJ2-3
abundance: many
v_gene: TRBV12-3/TRBV12-4
len: 15
d_gene: .
CDR3nt: TGTGCCAGCAGTTTATTTGGGGGCAGCACAGATACGCAGTATTTT
CDR3aa: CASSLFGGSTDTQYF